These 22 T cell receptor beta chains originate from one sample sequenced in a study of response to subunit inactivated influenza vaccine. TCRdb independently ran MiXCR on the RT-PCR reads; one entry per CDR3 protein. This table has hundreds of thousands of distinct CDR3 sequences, about 15% appearing once. Sequencing used CD4+ T cells sorted from PBMCs, obtained 23 to 25 months after vaccination. The receptors originated from a man aged 50 to 69 who received an inactivated influenza vaccine.

The rearrangement links TRBV20-1 to TRBJ1-5; unclear D gene. The ends were cut back, 4 bases at V and 4 bases at J, with 11 bases in the middle. Per the germline V gene, CDR1 is DFQATT and CDR2 is SNEGSKA (reference sequence). This CDR3 has 13 amino acids. CDR3 in amino acids: CSAIVGSNQPQHF. The CDR3, as DNA: TGCAGTGCTATCGTGGGGTCTAATCAGCCCCAGCATTTT.

J is TRBJ2-5 and V is TRBV6-2 or TRBV6-3; possibly TRBD1 or TRBD2 for D (5 bases each). This CDR3 is 16 amino acids long. V was trimmed by 5 bases and J by 0 bases, leaving 16 bases between them. Germline V gives CDR1 MNHEY, CDR2 SVGEGT. The CDR3 protein is CASSTGRTYNQETQYF. The DNA for the CDR3 is TGTGCCAGCAGTACGGGACGGACCTACAACCAAGAGACCCAGTACTTC.

This clonotype appeared a few times. This chain connects TRBV7-2 to TRBJ2-3, with D perhaps matching TRBD2 (7 bases). Trimming left V 1 base short and J 4 bases short, with 12 bases between. The CDR3 consists of 15 residues. Germline V lookup: CDR1 SGHTA, CDR2 FQGNSA. The CDR3: CASSLGGGRADTQYF. In DNA, the CDR3 is TGTGCCAGCAGCTTAGGGGGGGGCCGCGCAGATACGCAGTATTTT.

A note on this clonotype: The junction does not match germline at one end; this may be a read error. This sequence joins TRBV11-2 and TRBJ2-1; 8 nucleotides match TRBD2. CDR1 is SGHAT, CDR2 FQNNGV, per germline. This CDR3 is 16 amino acids long. CDR3 sequence reads: CASSLGAGGSYNELFF. CDR3 bases: TGTGCCAGCAGCCTGGGGGCGGGGGGCTCCTACAATGAGCTGTTCTTC.

V usage is TRBV4-3 and J usage is TRBJ2-2; possible D gene TRBD1, 6 bases. Germline V gene sequence: CDR1 LGHNA, CDR2 YSLEER. The CDR3 contains 17 residues. Trimming stripped 1 base from V and 8 bases from J, with 20 bases between. Written as DNA, the CDR3 is TGCGCCAGCAGCCAAGTCAGGGGAAGCATGGAAGGAGGGGAGCTGTTTTTT. Encoded protein: CASSQVRGSMEGGELFF.

The chain couples TRBV7-9 to TRBJ2-5; TRBD2 aligns across 7 bases. V trimming: 3 bases; J trimming: 8 bases; junction bases outside the gene matches: 6. This CDR3 comprises 13 residues. Per the germline V gene, CDR1 is SEHNR and CDR2 is FQNEAQ (reference sequence). CDR3 sequence (DNA): TGTGCCAGCAGCTTTGGCGGGGGAGCCACCCAGTACTTC. It specifies CASSFGGGATQYF.

This clonotype occurred many times. The chain employs TRBV3-1 and TRBJ1-3, with a tentative D call TRBD1 (5 bases). CDR1 and CDR2 from the germline V gene are LGHDT and YNNKEL (reference sequence). The CDR3 extends over 17 amino acids. V was cut by 0 bases and J by 0 bases, with 12 bases left in between. The CDR3 DNA is TGTGCCAGCAGCCAAGATGTTTGGACAAGCTCTGGAAACACCATATATTTT. It translates to CASSQDVWTSSGNTIYF.

This clonotype has more than one count but fewer than ten. J is TRBJ2-5 and V is TRBV6-5; D is uncertain. Germline lookup yields CDR1 MNHEY and CDR2 SVGAGI. Trimming removed 4 bases at V and 6 bases at J, with 15 bases between. This CDR3 contains 14 residues. The chain's CDR3 is CASSLKGFRKTQYF. CDR3 DNA: TGTGCCAGCAGTTTAAAGGGTTTCAGGAAGACCCAGTACTTC.

V usage is TRBV20-1 and J usage is TRBJ1-5, with a tentative D call TRBD1 (6 bases). Per the germline V gene, CDR1 is DFQATT and CDR2 is SNEGSKA (reference sequence). The V end lost 0 bases, the J end lost 3 bases, and 12 bases lay between the germline ends. CDR3 length: 15 amino acids. The CDR3 DNA is TGCAGTGCTAGAGAATCGGGGGCTGTCAATCAGCCCCAGCATTTT. Translating it yields CSARESGAVNQPQHF.

The chain links TRBV7-9 to TRBJ2-3; perhaps TRBD1 as D (5 bases). The CDR3 runs 13 residues. Between the trimmed V and J ends, which lost 5 bases and 4 bases, there was a span of 10 bases. Germline CDR1 is SEHNR and CDR2 is FQNEAQ (reference sequence). CDR3 DNA sequence: TGTGCCAGCAGCACGACAGTCCCAGATACGCAGTATTTT. This translates into CASSTTVPDTQYF.

In this sample, this clonotype turned up many times. The chain combines TRBV20-1 with TRBJ1-5; D is undetermined. Trimming stripped 3 bases from V and 3 bases from J, with 9 bases between. CDR3 length equals 13 residues. Germline V gives CDR1 DFQATT, CDR2 SNEGSKA (reference sequence). This CDR3 reads CSARGPFNQPQHF. The CDR3 DNA follows: TGCAGTGCTAGGGGCCCCTTCAATCAGCCCCAGCATTTT.

The chain employs TRBV6-2 or TRBV6-3 and TRBJ2-1; 7 nucleotides align to TRBD2. Germline CDR1 MNHEY, CDR2 SVGEGT. The V and J ends lost 0 bases and 6 bases, in that order; junction bases with no gene match: 8. This CDR3 has 16 residues. Here the CDR3 reads CASSYSPSGSFNEQFF. CDR3 coding DNA: TGTGCCAGCAGTTACTCCCCTAGCGGATCATTCAATGAGCAGTTCTTC.

This clonotype has a count of ten or more. The CDR3 nucleotides read TGTGCTAGCGGGCCCCAGGAGACCCAGTACTTC. The encoded protein is CASGPQETQYF. The V call is TRBV7-7, the J call TRBJ2-5, with 7 bases that match TRBD2. This CDR3 spans 11 amino acids. The V gene's germline CDR1 is SSHAT and CDR2 FNYEAQ (reference sequence).

The V gene is TRBV7-9, the J gene TRBJ1-1, with TRBD1 matching 9 bases. Germline V CDR1 and CDR2: SEHNR, FQNEAQ (reference sequence). The trim removed 5 bases at V and 7 bases at J, leaving 14 bases unmatched. The CDR3 has 16 amino acids. Here the CDR3 DNA reads TGTGCCAGCAGCCGGCCCGGGACAGGGATTCGTAGTGAAGCTTTCTTT. This translates into CASSRPGTGIRSEAFF.

This rearrangement joins TRBV5-5 to TRBJ2-3; the D gene is possibly TRBD2 (5 bases). This CDR3 spans 14 amino acids. Germline V gene data show CDR1 as SGHKS and CDR2 as YYEKEE (reference sequence). Between the trimmed V and J ends, which lost 0 bases and 5 bases, there was a span of 10 bases. CDR3 DNA: TGTGCCAGCAGCTTGGCATTACGGGAAGATACGCAGTATTTT. This gives the protein CASSLALREDTQYF.

This chain connects TRBV28 to TRBJ2-2, with 7 bases fitting TRBD1. The V segment lost 10 bases and the J segment 4 bases; nucleotides outside the gene matches: 12. The germline gives CDR1 MDHEN, CDR2 SYDVKM. CDR3 length: 15 residues. CDR3 protein: CATDKEGAGTGELFF. The CDR3 DNA follows: TGTGCCACCGATAAAGAGGGGGCGGGCACCGGGGAGCTGTTTTTT.

This clonotype has a count of ten or more. This chain joins TRBV11-2 and TRBJ1-4; 11 nucleotides match TRBD1. This CDR3 contains 14 residues. J lost 10 bases, V lost 5 bases, and 6 bases had no gene match. Germline V CDR1 and CDR2: SGHAT, FQNNGV. CDR3 sequence (DNA): TGTGCCAGCAGCCCTGGGACAGGGGGAGGAAAACTGTTTTTT. It specifies CASSPGTGGGKLFF.

This rearrangement joins TRBV12-3 or TRBV12-4 to TRBJ1-1, with D hard to call. The CDR3 is made up of 14 amino acids. Trimming shortened V by 3 bases and J by 5 bases, and 13 bases separated the two germline ends. CDR3 region: CASSFVGLGTEAFF. The CDR3 DNA follows: TGTGCCAGCAGTTTTGTCGGCCTGGGGACTGAAGCTTTCTTT.

This chain uses TRBV12-3 or TRBV12-4 with TRBJ2-3; 8 positions agree with TRBD2. The CDR3 contains 16 residues. V lost 8 bases, J lost 6 bases, and 16 bases stayed unmatched. Here the CDR3 DNA reads TGTGCCAGCGGGACTAACCCTGGACTAGCAATGGATACGCAGTATTTT. Translated, it gives CASGTNPGLAMDTQYF.

V gene TRBV28 combines with J gene TRBJ1-2; a possible D gene is TRBD1 (6 bases). The CDR3 is 12 residues long. The V end lost 3 bases, the J end lost 6 bases, and 8 bases lay between the germline ends. From germline, CDR1 is MDHEN and CDR2 SYDVKM. The CDR3 DNA sequence: TGTGCCAGCAGTTTCGGGGGCCATGGCTACACCTTC. It translates to CASSFGGHGYTF.

The rearrangement uses TRBV11-1 and TRBJ2-3; 13 bases line up with TRBD2. Losses at the gene ends were 5 bases for V and 4 bases for J; bases not matched to a gene: 6. The V gene's germline CDR1 is SGHAT and CDR2 FQDESV (reference sequence). The CDR3 is 16 amino acids. DNA for the CDR3: TGTGCCAGCAGCCCGAAACTAGCGGGAGGGTCAGATACGCAGTATTTT. The encoded protein is CASSPKLAGGSDTQYF.

This clonotype was counted between two and nine times. The rearrangement links TRBV12-3 or TRBV12-4 to TRBJ2-7, with 10 positions matching TRBD2. The CDR3 covers 14 residues. With 5 bases clipped from V and 4 bases from J, the junction kept 5 bases outside the gene matches. The CDR3 is CASSRGLAEYEQYF. The DNA for the CDR3 is TGTGCCAGCAGTAGAGGACTAGCGGAATACGAGCAGTACTTC.